Here is one T cell receptor (beta chain) with its context. The record originates from a study of cytomegalovirus exposure and HLA in healthy donors. Primers for the PCR totalled 60 Vbeta and 13 Jbeta. Here immunoSEQ multiplex PCR was the method, and the copy in TCRdb shows in-frame clones only, minus some. The sample includes 150,000 to 200,000 clones, 60% to 80% of them seen just once. CDR3 length equals 13 residues. V was clipped by 6 bases and J by 7 bases, with 13 bases between them. The V gene's germline CDR1 is LNHDA and CDR2 SQIVND (reference sequence). The chain is built from TRBV19 and TRBJ1-5; TRBD1 might be the D (5 bases). The source material was PBMCs. This clonotype was obtained from a man aged 25 to 45 in good health and CMV-seropositive. Written as DNA, the CDR3 is TGTGCCAGTAGCCAGGGTATGCGACAGCCCCAGCATTTT. Translated, it gives CASSQGMRQPQHF.